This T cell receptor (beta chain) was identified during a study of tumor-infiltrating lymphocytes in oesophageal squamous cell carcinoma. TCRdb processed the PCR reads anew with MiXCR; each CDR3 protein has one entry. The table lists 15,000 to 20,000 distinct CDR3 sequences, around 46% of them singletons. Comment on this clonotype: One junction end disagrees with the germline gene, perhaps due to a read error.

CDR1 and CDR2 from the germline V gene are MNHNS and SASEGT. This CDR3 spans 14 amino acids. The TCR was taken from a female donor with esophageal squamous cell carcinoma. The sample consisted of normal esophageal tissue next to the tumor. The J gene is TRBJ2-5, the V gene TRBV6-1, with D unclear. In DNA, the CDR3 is TGTGCCAGCAGTGAAGTCCCCACCGATTCACCCCTCCACTTC. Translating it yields CASSEVPTDSPLHF.